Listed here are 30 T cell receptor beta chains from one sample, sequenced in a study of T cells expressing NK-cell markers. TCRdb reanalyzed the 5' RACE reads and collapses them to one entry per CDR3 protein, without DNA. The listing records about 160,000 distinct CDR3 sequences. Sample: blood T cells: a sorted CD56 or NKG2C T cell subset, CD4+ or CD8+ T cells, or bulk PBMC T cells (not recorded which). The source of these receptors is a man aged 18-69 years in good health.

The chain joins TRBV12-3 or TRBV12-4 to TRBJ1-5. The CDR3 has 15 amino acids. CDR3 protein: CASSRAPSPDQPQHF.

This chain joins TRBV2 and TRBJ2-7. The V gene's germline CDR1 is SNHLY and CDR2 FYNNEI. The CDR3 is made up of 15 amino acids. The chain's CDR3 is CASSAVTDRADEQYF.

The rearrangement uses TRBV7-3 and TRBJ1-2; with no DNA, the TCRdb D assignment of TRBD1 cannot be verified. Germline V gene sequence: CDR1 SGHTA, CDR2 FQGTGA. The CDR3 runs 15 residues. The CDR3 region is CASSLTSGTGDGYTF.

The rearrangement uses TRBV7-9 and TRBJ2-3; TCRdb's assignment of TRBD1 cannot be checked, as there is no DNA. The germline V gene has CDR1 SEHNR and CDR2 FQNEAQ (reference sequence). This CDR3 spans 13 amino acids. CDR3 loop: CASSNDRGHAQYF.

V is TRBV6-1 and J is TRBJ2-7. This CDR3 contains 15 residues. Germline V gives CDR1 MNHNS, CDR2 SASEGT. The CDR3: CASKDGVGAAYEQYF.

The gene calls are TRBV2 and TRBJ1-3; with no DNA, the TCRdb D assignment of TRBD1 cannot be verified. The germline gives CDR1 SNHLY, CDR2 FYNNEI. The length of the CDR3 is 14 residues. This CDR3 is CASNRGYSGNTIYF.

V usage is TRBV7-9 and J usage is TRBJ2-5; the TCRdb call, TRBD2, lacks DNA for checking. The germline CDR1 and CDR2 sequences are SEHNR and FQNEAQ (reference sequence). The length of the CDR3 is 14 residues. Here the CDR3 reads CASSPALGPRTQYF.

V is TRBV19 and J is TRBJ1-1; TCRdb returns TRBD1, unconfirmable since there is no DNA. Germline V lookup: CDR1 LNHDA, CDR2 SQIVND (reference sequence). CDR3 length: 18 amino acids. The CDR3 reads CASSPEDFLIGGNTEAFF.

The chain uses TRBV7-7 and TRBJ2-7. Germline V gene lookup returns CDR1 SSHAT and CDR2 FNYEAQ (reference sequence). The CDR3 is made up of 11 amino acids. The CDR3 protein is CASGPLDEQYF. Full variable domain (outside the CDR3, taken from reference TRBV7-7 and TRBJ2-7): GAGVSQSPRYKVTKRGQDVTLRCDPISSHATLYWYQQALGQGPEFLTYFNYEAQPDKSGLPSDRFSAERPEGSISTLTIQRTEQRDSAMYRCASGPLDEQYFGPGTRLTVT.

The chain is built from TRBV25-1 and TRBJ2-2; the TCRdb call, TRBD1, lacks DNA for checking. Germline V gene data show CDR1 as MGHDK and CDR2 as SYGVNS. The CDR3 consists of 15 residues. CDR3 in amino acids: CASTPRQGNTGELFF. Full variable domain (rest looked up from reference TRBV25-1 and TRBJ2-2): EADIYQTPRYLVIGTGKKITLECSQTMGHDKMYWYQQDPGMELHLIHYSYGVNSTEKGDLSSESTVSRIRTEHFPLTLESARPSHTSQYLCASTPRQGNTGELFFGEGSRLTVL.

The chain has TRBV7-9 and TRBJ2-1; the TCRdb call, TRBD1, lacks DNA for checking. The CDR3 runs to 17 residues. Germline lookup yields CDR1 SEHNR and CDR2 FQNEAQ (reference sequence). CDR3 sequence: CASSLADPGRLYNEQFF.

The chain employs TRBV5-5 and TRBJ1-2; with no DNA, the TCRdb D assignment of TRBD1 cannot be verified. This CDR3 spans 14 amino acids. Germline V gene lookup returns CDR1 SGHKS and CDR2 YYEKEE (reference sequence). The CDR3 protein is CASSLTGDTYGYTF.

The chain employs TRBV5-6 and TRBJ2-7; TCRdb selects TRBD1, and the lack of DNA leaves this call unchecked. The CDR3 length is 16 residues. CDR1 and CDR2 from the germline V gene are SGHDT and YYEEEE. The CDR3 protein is CASSLAPGQGAYEQYF.

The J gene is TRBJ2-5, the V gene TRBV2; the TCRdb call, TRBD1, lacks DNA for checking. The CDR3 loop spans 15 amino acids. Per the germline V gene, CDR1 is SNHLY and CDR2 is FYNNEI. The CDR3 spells CASSLGQGPQETQYF.

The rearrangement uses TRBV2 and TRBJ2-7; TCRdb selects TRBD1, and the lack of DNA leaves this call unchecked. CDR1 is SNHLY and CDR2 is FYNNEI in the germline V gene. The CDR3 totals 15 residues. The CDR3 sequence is CASSEPTVGVNEQYF. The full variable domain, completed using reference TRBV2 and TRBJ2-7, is EPEVTQTPSHQVTQMGQEVILRCVPISNHLYFYWYRQILGQKVEFLVSFYNNEISEKSEIFDDQFSVERPDGSNFTLKIRSTKLEDSAMYFCASSEPTVGVNEQYFGPGTRLTVT.

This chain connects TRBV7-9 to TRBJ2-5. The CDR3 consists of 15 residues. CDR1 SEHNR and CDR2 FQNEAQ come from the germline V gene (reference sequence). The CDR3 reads CASSLGWEGQETQYF. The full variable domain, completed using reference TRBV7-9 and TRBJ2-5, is DTGVSQNPRHKITKRGQNVTFRCDPISEHNRLYWYRQTLGQGPEFLTYFQNEAQLEKSRLLSDRFSAERPKGSFSTLEIQRTEQGDSAMYLCASSLGWEGQETQYFGPGTRLLVL.

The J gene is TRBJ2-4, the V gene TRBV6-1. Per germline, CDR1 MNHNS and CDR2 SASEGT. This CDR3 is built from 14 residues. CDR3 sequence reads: CASSEHGAKNIQYF.

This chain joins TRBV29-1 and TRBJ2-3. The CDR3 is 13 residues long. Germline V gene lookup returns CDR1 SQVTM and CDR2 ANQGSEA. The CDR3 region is CSGEAYSTDTQYF.

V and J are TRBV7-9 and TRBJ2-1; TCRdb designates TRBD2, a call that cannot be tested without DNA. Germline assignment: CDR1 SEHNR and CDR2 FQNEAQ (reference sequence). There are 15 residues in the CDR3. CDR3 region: CASSVLAGGDNEQFF.

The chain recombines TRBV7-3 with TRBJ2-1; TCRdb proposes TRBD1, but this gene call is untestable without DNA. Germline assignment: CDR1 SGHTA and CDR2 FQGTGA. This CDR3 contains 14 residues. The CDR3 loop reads CASSLTPGTNEQFF.

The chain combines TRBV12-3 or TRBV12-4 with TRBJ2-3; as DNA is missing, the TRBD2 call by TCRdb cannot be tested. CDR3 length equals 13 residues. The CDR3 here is CASSPPNTDTQYF.

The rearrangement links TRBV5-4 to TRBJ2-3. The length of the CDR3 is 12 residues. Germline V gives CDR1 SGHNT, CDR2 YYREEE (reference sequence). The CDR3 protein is CASRLYTDTQYF.

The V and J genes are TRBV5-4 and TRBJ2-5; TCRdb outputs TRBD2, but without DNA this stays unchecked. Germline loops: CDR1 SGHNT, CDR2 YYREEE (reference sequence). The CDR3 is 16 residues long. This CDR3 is CASSSSGLAGTETQYF.

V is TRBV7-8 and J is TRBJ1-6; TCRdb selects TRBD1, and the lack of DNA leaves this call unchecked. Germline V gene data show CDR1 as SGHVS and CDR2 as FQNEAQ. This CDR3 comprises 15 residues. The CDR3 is CASSNQDRGFSPLHF.

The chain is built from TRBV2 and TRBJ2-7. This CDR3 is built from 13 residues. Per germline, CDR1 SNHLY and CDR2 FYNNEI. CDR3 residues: CASSLTASYEQYF.

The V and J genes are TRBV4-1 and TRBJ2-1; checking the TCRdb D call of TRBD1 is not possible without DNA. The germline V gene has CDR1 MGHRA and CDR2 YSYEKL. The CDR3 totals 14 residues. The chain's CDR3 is CASSQGTGEYEQFF.

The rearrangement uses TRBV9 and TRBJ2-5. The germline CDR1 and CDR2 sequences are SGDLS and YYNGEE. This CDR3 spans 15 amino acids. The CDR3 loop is CASSVGVEIQETQYF.

CDR3 region: CAYSGGPPLPYYEQYF. The chain has TRBV30 and TRBJ2-7; TCRdb calls TRBD2, which cannot be checked without DNA. The CDR3 consists of 16 residues. Germline CDR1 GTSNPN, CDR2 SVGIG (reference sequence).

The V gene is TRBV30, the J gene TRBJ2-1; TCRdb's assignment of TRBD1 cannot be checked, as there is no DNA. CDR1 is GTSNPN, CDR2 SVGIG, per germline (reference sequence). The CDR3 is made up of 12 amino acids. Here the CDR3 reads CASDSGANEQFF.

This chain's CDR3 is CASSVGSGAINSPLHF. The V gene is TRBV9, the J gene TRBJ1-6. Looked up from germline, CDR1 is SGDLS and CDR2 is YYNGEE. CDR3 size: 16 residues.